The following is a TCR beta chain sequence with its context. Per the authors' pipeline: The assay estimated nucleated cells by amplifying reference gene primers. Clones were sequenced by immunoSEQ multiplex PCR, and TCRdb holds only the in-frame ones, with some missing. V, J and clone size reflect that table, while D and trimming were determined from the DNA. The data contain fewer than 350,000 clones, roughly nine tenths of them seen just once; the ten biggest clones take up 9.5% to 15%. This sample was included in a study of blood T cell repertoires in COVID-19. As for the study in general: Spain, Italy and the United States supplied samples that represented acute and convalescent COVID-19. Sources were T cells, B-cell-depleted T cells, or PBMCs; the material itself was cDNA or gDNA.

Enrolled during active infection, Seattle patients were then followed longitudinally. The CDR3 runs to 14 residues. Germline values: CDR1 SGHTA, CDR2 FQGNSA. Trimming pared 5 bases from V and 3 bases from J, leaving 13 bases between. The gene calls are TRBV7-2 and TRBJ1-2, with D tentatively TRBD1 (5 bases). The origin of this receptor is a young woman with COVID-19, enrolled during active disease. Material for sequencing was peripheral blood. The CDR3 DNA sequence: TGTGCCAGCAGCCGGAGGTGGGGGGACTATGGCTACACCTTC. This codes for CASSRRWGDYGYTF.